This TCR beta chain was captured in a study of blood T cell repertoires in COVID-19 (dated by TCRdb to about 2020). The study in broad terms: Collaborator samples came from the United States, Italy and Spain and covered acute and convalescent phases of COVID-19. The material from the prospective study consisted of cDNA or gDNA derived from T cells, B-cell-depleted T cells, or PBMCs. Subjects who had been exposed to COVID-19, were actively infected with it, or had recovered from it provided the deeply sampled blood TCRbeta repertoires that made up the dataset. The repertoires were made available in a free public database intended to serve as a resource for research on the immune response to SARS-CoV-2. The samples were drawn from the first 160 participants of the ongoing ImmuneRACE study and from roughly 1,300 subjects provided by 6 global collaborators. Nearly every sample came with metadata listing a de-identified subject ID, COVID-19 status, age in years and sex. Where HLA class I and class II types were available, the types were taken from metadata supplied by the sample provider, not from assay-based typing.

TCRbeta CDR3 regions were amplified from genomic DNA by means of the immunoSEQ Assay, a bias-controlled multiplex PCR. The original pipeline was this. The number of nucleated cells in each sample was estimated by amplification of reference gene primers within the assay. To quantify the absolute abundance of each unique TCRbeta CDR3 rearrangement, sequence reads were collapsed and filtered. Productive Simpson clonality was computed per sample as the square root of Simpson's diversity index over productive rearrangements. TCRdb's version of the immuneACCESS table is confined to in-frame rearrangements and falls short of the full clone set. An unresolved V gene accounts for under half of the shortfall where checked; the remainder is of unknown origin. That table furnishes V, J and clone size, whereas the DNA furnished D and trimming. The sample table contains 200,000 to 300,000 clones; only one count was recorded for roughly 88% of them. The ten largest account for 0.7% of the sample.

As concerns this clone: This clone's antigen is unknown. Within one base of it there is no much larger clone, and no base qualities were kept.

Beyond this particular receptor, the publication reports: The amount of clinical and demographic metadata varied by source and participant and was provided uncurated.

The germline V gene (reference sequence) supplies CDR1 LNHDA and CDR2 SQIVND. V is clipped by 7 bases and J by 1 base, and the sequence between their germline boundaries is 22 bases long. The CDR3 starts with the cysteine, ends with the phenylalanine, and has 17 residues. Of all the DNA, just the CDR3 is kept, 51 bases in frame from base 1. Each collaborating institution followed its own protocols to collect whole blood in K2EDTA tubes. For TCRbeta analysis, collaborators shipped samples as frozen whole blood, isolated PBMCs, or DNA extracted from either of those sample types. The material sequenced was peripheral blood. This receptor was taken from a human donor in a cohort sampled during active COVID-19. The sequence joins TRBV19 to TRBJ1-1; matching of 5 bases hints at TRBD1 as the D gene. The sequenced DNA is TGTGCCAGTACCTATACTCTAGCGCAGGGTCAGAACACTGAAGCTTTCTTT. Its coded protein is CASTYTLAQGQNTEAFF.